Sequencing of this T cell receptor (beta chain) was carried out in a study of control samples from healthy donors and cancer patients. Germline V gives CDR1 SGHDN, CDR2 FVKESK. The CDR3 has 14 residues. Trimming cost V 4 bases and J 4 bases, with 13 bases left between them. As to this clone: The identical CDR3 is also encoded by other nucleotide sequences in the sample.

Profiled with immunoSEQ multiplex PCR; TCRdb holds only in-frame clones, not every one. The table has 400,000 to 450,000 clones, around 90% seen once; the top ten hold about 6.3%. The chain combines TRBV14 with TRBJ1-2, with D perhaps TRBD1 (5 bases). The clonotype originates from a man in his forties with head and neck cancer. The sample consisted of PBMCs. The DNA of the CDR3 is TGTGCCAGCAGCCCGGGCCGGGGGGGCTATGGCTACACCTTC. It yields the protein CASSPGRGGYGYTF. Supplemented by reference TRBV14 and TRBJ1-2, the full variable domain reads EAGVTQFPSHSVIEKGQTVTLRCDPISGHDNLYWYRRVMGKEIKFLLHFVKESKQDESGMPNNRFLAERTGGTYSTLKVQPAELEDSGVYFCASSPGRGGYGYTFGSGTRLTVV.